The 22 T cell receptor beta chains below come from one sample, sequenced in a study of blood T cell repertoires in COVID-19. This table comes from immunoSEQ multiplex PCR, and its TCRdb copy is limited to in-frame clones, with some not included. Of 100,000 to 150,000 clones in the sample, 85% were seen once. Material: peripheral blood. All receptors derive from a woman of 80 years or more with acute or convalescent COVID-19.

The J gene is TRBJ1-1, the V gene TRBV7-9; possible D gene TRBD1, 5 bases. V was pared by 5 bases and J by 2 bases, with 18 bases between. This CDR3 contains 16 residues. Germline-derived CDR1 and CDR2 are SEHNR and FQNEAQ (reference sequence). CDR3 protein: CASSVGQRGSNTEAFF. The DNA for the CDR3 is TGTGCCAGCAGCGTAGGCCAGCGGGGCTCTAACACTGAAGCTTTCTTT.

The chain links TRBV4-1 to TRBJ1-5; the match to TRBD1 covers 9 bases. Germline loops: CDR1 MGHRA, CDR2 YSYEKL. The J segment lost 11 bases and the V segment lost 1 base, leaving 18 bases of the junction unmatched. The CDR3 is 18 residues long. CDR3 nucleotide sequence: TGCGCCAGCAGCCAAGGCCAAAGTACAGGGGGCGCGGGGTTGTCCCAGCATTTT. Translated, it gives CASSQGQSTGGAGLSQHF.

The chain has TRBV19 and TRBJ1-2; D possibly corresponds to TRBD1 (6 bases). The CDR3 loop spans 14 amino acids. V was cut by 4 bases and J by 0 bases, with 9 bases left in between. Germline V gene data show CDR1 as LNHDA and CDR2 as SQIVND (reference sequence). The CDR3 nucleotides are TGTGCCAGTAGTACACGACAGGCTAACTATGGCTACACCTTC. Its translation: CASSTRQANYGYTF.

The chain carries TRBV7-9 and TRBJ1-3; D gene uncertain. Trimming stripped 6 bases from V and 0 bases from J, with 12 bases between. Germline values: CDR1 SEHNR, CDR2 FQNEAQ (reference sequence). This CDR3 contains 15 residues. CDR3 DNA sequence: TGTGCCAGCAGTTTTCCAACAGTCTCTGGAAACACCATATATTTT. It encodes CASSFPTVSGNTIYF.

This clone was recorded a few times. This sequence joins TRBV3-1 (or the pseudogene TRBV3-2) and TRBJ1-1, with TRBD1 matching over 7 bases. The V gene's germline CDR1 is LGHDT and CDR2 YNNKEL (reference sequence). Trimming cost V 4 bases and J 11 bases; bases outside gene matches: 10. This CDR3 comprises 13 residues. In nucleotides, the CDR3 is TGTGCCAGCAGCCTAGGGACAGACGGTCTCGCTTTCTTT. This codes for CASSLGTDGLAFF.

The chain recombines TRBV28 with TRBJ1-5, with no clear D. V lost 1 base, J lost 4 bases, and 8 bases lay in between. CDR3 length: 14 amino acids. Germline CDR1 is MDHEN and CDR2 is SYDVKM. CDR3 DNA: TGTGCCAGCAGTTTATTAAGAGTAAATCAGCCCCAGCATTTT. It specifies CASSLLRVNQPQHF.

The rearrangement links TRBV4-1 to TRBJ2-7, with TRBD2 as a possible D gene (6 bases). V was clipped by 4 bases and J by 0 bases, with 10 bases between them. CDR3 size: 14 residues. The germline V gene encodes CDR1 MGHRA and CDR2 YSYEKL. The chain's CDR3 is CASSLAGSSYEQYF. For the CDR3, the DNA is TGCGCCAGCAGCCTGGCGGGGAGCTCCTACGAGCAGTACTTC.

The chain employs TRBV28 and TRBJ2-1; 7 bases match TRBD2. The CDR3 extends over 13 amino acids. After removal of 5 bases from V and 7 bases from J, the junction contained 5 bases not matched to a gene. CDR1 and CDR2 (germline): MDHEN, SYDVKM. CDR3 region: CASSTRLANEQFF. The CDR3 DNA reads TGTGCCAGCAGTACAAGACTAGCAAATGAGCAGTTCTTC.

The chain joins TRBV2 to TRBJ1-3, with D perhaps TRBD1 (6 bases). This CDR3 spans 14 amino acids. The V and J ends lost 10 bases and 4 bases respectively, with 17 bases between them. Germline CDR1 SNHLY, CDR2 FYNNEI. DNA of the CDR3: TGTGCCACCTTACAGGGCTCGGCGGGAAACACCATATATTTT. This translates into CATLQGSAGNTIYF.

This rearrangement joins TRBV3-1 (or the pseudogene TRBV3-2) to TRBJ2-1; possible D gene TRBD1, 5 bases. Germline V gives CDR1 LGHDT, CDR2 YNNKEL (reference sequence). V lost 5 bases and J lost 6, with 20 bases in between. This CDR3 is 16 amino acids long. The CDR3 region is CASSLRTGARSNEQFF. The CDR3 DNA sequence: TGTGCCAGCAGCTTAAGAACTGGGGCACGATCCAATGAGCAGTTCTTC.

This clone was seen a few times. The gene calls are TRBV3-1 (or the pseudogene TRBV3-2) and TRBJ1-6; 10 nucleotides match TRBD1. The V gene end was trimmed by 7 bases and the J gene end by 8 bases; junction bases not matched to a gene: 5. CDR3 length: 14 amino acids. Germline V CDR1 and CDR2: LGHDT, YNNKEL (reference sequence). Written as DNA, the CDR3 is TGTGCCAGCACCCGGGACAGGGGTGATTCACCCCTCCACTTT. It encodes CASTRDRGDSPLHF.

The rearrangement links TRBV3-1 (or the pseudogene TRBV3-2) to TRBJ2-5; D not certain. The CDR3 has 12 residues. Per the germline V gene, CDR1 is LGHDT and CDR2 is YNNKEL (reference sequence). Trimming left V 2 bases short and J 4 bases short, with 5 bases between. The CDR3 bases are TGTGCCAGCAGCCAACTCTCAGAGACCCAGTACTTC. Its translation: CASSQLSETQYF.

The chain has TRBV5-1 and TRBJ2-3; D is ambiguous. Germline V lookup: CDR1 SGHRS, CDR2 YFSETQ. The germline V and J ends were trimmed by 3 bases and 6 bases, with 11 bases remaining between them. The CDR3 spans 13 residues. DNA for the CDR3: TGCGCCAGCAGCTCCGCGGTGGATGATACGCAGTATTTT. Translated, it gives CASSSAVDDTQYF.

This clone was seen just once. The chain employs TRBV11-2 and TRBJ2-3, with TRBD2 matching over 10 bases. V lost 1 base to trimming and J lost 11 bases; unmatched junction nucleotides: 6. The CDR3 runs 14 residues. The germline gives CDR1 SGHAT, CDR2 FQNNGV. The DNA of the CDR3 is TGTGCCAGCAGCTTAGGTCTAGCGGGGGACCGGCAGTATTTT. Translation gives CASSLGLAGDRQYF.

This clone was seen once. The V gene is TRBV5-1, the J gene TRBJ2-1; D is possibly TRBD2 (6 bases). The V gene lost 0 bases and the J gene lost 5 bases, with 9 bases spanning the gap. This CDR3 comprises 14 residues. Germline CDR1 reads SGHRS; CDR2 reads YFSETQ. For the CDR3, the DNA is TGCGCCAGCAGCTTGGGAGGGGAGGACAATGAGCAGTTCTTC. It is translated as CASSLGGEDNEQFF.

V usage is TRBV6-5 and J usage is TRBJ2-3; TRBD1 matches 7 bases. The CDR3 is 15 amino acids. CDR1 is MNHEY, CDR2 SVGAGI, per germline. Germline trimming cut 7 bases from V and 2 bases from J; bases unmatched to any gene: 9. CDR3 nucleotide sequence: TGTGCCAGCACTTCGAAAGGGGGCAACACAGATACGCAGTATTTT. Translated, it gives CASTSKGGNTDTQYF.

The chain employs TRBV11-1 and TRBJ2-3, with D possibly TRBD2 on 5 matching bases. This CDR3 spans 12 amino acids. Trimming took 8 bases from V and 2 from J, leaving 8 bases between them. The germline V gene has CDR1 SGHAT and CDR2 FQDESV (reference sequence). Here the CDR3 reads CASQRVTDTQYF. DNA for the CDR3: TGTGCCAGCCAGAGGGTCACAGATACGCAGTATTTT.

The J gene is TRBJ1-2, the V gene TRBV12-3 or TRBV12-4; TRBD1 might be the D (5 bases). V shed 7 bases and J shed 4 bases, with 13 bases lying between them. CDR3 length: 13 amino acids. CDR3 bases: TGTGCCAGCAAAGGGGTGCGGGGCTATGGCTACACCTTC. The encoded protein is CASKGVRGYGYTF.

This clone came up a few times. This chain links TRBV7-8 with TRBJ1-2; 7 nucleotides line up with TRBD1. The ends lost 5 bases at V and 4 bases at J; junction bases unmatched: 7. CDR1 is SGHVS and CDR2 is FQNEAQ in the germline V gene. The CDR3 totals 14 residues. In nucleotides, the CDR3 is TGTGCCAGCAGCAAAAGGGACAGTTCCTATGGCTACACCTTC. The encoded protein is CASSKRDSSYGYTF.

Here the CDR3 DNA reads TGTGCCAGCAGCAAAGCCTGGTTGCGTAGTGTTTCCAACTATGGCTACACCTTC. Amino acids: CASSKAWLRSVSNYGYTF. This rearrangement joins TRBV21-1 to TRBJ1-2. TRBV21-1 is assigned pseudogene status. This CDR3 spans 18 amino acids.

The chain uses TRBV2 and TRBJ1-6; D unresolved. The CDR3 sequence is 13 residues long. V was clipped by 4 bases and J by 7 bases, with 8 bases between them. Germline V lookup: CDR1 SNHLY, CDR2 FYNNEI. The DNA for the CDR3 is TGTGCCAGCAGTGTGGAGGTCAATTCACCCCTCCACTTT. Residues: CASSVEVNSPLHF. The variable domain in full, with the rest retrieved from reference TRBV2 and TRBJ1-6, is EPEVTQTPSHQVTQMGQEVILRCVPISNHLYFYWYRQILGQKVEFLVSFYNNEISEKSEIFDDQFSVERPDGSNFTLKIRSTKLEDSAMYFCASSVEVNSPLHFGNGTRLTVT.

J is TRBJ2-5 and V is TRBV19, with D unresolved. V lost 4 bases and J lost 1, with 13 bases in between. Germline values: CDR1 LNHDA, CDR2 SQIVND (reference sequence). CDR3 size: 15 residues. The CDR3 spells CASSKADTIQETQYF. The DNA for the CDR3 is TGTGCCAGTAGTAAGGCCGACACCATCCAAGAGACCCAGTACTTC.